Following are 29 T cell receptor beta chains from one sample sequenced in a study of naive and memory T cell subsets. Described treatment: skin biopsy from PPD injection site in Mantoux-positive individual. Unsorted total RNA, roughly 1 to 1000 ng, was DNase treated before reverse transcription. Blood and skin TCR RNA was reverse transcribed with alpha and beta constant primers. TCRdb reprocessed the UMI-ligation and nested PCR reads via MiXCR and lists one record per CDR3 protein. This table holds around 20,000 distinct CDR3 sequences, about a tenth found once. The sequencing used skin, collected from a tuberculin skin test site. Every receptor here comes from an adult in good health.

J is TRBJ2-5 and V is TRBV9; 7 nucleotides agree with TRBD2. CDR3 length equals 15 residues. Germline loops: CDR1 SGDLS, CDR2 YYNGEE. V lost 2 bases, J lost 2 bases, and 6 bases stayed unmatched. The CDR3 bases are TGTGCCAGCAGCGTGAGAGGGACTACTCAAGAGACCCAGTACTTC. Translating gives CASSVRGTTQETQYF.

The gene calls are TRBV13 and TRBJ1-1; D remains ambiguous. V shed 5 bases and J shed 3 bases, with 13 bases lying between them. Germline CDR1 is PRHDT and CDR2 is FYEKMQ (reference sequence). CDR3 length: 14 residues. The CDR3 loop reads CASSRPLRDTEAFF. The CDR3 DNA sequence: TGTGCCAGCAGCCGCCCCTTAAGAGACACTGAAGCTTTCTTT.

This clonotype was picked up a small number of times. This rearrangement joins TRBV6-6 to TRBJ1-4; 9 bases align to TRBD1. Germline V gives CDR1 MNHNY, CDR2 SVGAGI (reference sequence). This CDR3 is built from 14 residues. V trimming: 6 bases; J trimming: 6 bases; junction bases outside the gene matches: 5. CDR3 residues: CASSPGQGYEKLFF. DNA for the CDR3: TGTGCCAGCAGCCCGGGACAGGGTTATGAAAAACTGTTTTTT.

Ten or more counts support this clonotype. The gene calls are TRBV25-1 and TRBJ2-1; D is undetermined. Germline V CDR1 and CDR2: MGHDK, SYGVNS. V was clipped by 3 bases and J by 6 bases, with 15 bases between them. The CDR3 is made up of 15 amino acids. The DNA for the CDR3 is TGTGCCAGCAGTGACGGGCAGGTCTCGGGCAATGAGCAGTTCTTC. Translation: CASSDGQVSGNEQFF.

The rearrangement links TRBV6-5 to TRBJ2-1, with D possibly being TRBD2 (5 bases). The germline CDR1 and CDR2 sequences are MNHEY and SVGAGI. The CDR3 length is 17 residues. With 2 bases removed from V and 4 bases from J, the gap between germline ends came to 18 bases. The CDR3 nucleotides read TGTGCCAGCAGTTACGATCCCCCCAGCGGCCCTTACAATGAGCAGTTCTTC. This translates into CASSYDPPSGPYNEQFF.

This clonotype was detected ten times or more. CDR3 sequence: CASSLEAGAYNEQFF. The CDR3 DNA reads TGCGCCAGCAGCTTGGAAGCGGGAGCCTACAATGAGCAGTTCTTC. This chain links TRBV5-1 with TRBJ2-1; the match to TRBD2 covers 8 bases. The V and J ends lost 0 bases and 2 bases, in that order; junction bases with no gene match: 1. This CDR3 is 15 amino acids long. CDR1 and CDR2 (germline): SGHRS, YFSETQ.

The J gene is TRBJ1-5, the V gene TRBV4-3; D gene unclear. V was cut by 1 base and J by 0 bases, with 19 bases left in between. This CDR3 contains 19 residues. The V gene's germline CDR1 is LGHNA and CDR2 YSLEER. The DNA of the CDR3 is TGCGCCAGCAGCCAAGTTTGGTCCCCACGACACGATAGCAATCAGCCCCAGCATTTT. Amino acid sequence: CASSQVWSPRHDSNQPQHF.

At least ten counts were recorded for this clonotype. As DNA, the CDR3 is TGTGCCAGCAGCTTAGAGAGACAGGGGCCGGACTATGGCTACACCTTC. It translates to CASSLERQGPDYGYTF. The chain joins TRBV7-2 to TRBJ1-2; 8 nucleotides match TRBD1. Germline V CDR1 and CDR2: SGHTA, FQGNSA. V dropped 1 base and J dropped 3; count of bases not matched to a gene: 7. The CDR3 runs 16 residues.

This clonotype was detected many times. The V and J genes are TRBV10-3 and TRBJ2-5, with 10 positions matching TRBD1. This CDR3 is 16 amino acids long. Germline CDR1 reads ENHRY; CDR2 reads SYGVKD. V shed 4 bases and J 2 bases; nucleotides not matched to a gene: 7. Here the CDR3 reads CAISVGTGDYQETQYF. The CDR3 DNA reads TGTGCCATCAGTGTCGGGACAGGGGATTATCAAGAGACCCAGTACTTC.

This clonotype showed up many times. This chain links TRBV7-6 with TRBJ1-1; 7 bases agree with TRBD1. The germline V gene has CDR1 SGHVS and CDR2 FNYEAQ. With V trimmed by 5 bases and J by 3 bases, 3 bases remained unmatched. The CDR3 has 13 residues. CDR3 protein: CASSPGQHTEAFF. CDR3 nucleotide sequence: TGTGCCAGCAGCCCGGGACAGCACACTGAAGCTTTCTTT.

The V gene is TRBV7-2, the J gene TRBJ2-1; 8 bases match TRBD1. The CDR3 runs to 18 residues. Germline V CDR1 and CDR2: SGHTA, FQGNSA. The J segment lost 5 bases and the V segment lost 2 bases, leaving 14 bases of the junction unmatched. The CDR3 here is CASSLLTRWTGRHNEQFF. CDR3 sequence (DNA): TGTGCCAGCAGCTTACTGACCCGTTGGACAGGGCGTCACAATGAGCAGTTCTTC.

This clonotype was seen many times. The chain joins TRBV6-2 or TRBV6-3 to TRBJ2-7, with D unclear. V gave up 5 bases and J gave up 0 bases, with 8 bases separating them. There are 13 residues in the CDR3. CDR1 and CDR2 from the germline V gene are MNHEY and SVGEGT. The CDR3 region has the DNA TGTGCCAGCAGTAGGGCGTTCTCCTACGAGCAGTACTTC. Translation: CASSRAFSYEQYF.

In its sample, this clonotype was seen many times. J is TRBJ2-1 and V is TRBV7-9; 8 bases are a match to TRBD2. V trimming: 4 bases; J trimming: 12 bases; junction bases outside the gene matches: 5. This CDR3 spans 12 amino acids. CDR1 and CDR2 (germline): SEHNR, FQNEAQ (reference sequence). The CDR3 DNA is TGTGCCAGCAGCTCCAGCGGGAGTGGGCAGTTCTTC. It encodes CASSSSGSGQFF.

The J gene is TRBJ2-3, the V gene TRBV12-3 or TRBV12-4; 13 bases line up with TRBD2. The V and J ends lost 6 bases and 4 bases, in that order; junction bases with no gene match: 7. The CDR3 loop spans 16 amino acids. The CDR3 DNA sequence: TGTGCCAGCAGGTTTCGACTAGCGGGGGGACCAGATACGCAGTATTTT. Protein sequence: CASRFRLAGGPDTQYF.

This clonotype has a count of ten or more. The chain employs TRBV3-1 and TRBJ2-1; 7 bases line up with TRBD2. From germline, CDR1 is LGHDT and CDR2 YNNKEL (reference sequence). CDR3 length: 16 amino acids. Trimming took 4 bases from V and 7 from J; bases not matched to a gene: 13. The CDR3 protein is CASSPARGRALNEQFF. In nucleotides, the CDR3 is TGTGCCAGCAGCCCCGCGCGGGGGAGGGCCTTAAATGAGCAGTTCTTC.

This chain uses TRBV5-1 with TRBJ2-3; D possibly corresponds to TRBD2 (7 bases). This CDR3 has 15 amino acids. CDR1 and CDR2 (germline): SGHRS, YFSETQ. V was clipped by 2 bases and J by 5 bases, with 15 bases between them. Here the CDR3 reads CASSFRGGAGDTQYF. CDR3 nucleotide sequence: TGCGCCAGCAGCTTTAGGGGGGGGGCCGGAGATACGCAGTATTTT.

This clonotype was picked up a small number of times. The genes are TRBV7-2 and TRBJ1-5; TRBD1 matches 9 bases. After removal of 0 bases from V and 0 bases from J, the junction contained 9 bases not matched to a gene. The CDR3 is 19 amino acids. Germline CDR1 and CDR2: SGHTA and FQGNSA. CDR3 coding DNA: TGTGCCAGCAGCTTAGCCGGGACAGGGCATCGACCTAGCAATCAGCCCCAGCATTTT. Amino acid sequence: CASSLAGTGHRPSNQPQHF. Variable domain in full (rest from reference TRBV7-2 and TRBJ1-5): GAGVSQSPSNKVTEKGKDVELRCDPISGHTALYWYRQSLGQGLEFLIYFQGNSAPDKSGLPSDRFSAERTGGSVSTLTIQRTQQEDSAVYLCASSLAGTGHRPSNQPQHFGDGTRLSIL.

This chain links TRBV12-3 or TRBV12-4 with TRBJ1-4; D is ambiguous. This CDR3 has 16 amino acids. Trimming pared 6 bases from V and 3 bases from J, leaving 17 bases between. In nucleotides, the CDR3 is TGTGCCAGCAGCCCCAACCCAGGTGGTCCTAATGAAAAACTGTTTTTT. It translates to CASSPNPGGPNEKLFF.

In this sample, this clonotype turned up a few times. This chain joins TRBV7-9 and TRBJ2-2; D is perhaps TRBD2 (5 bases). The CDR3 runs to 18 residues. Per the germline V gene, CDR1 is SEHNR and CDR2 is FQNEAQ (reference sequence). V was trimmed by 0 bases and J by 4 bases, leaving 18 bases between them. DNA for the CDR3: TGTGCCAGCAGCTTAGCGCCCCCTCGACTATCGGGCACCGGGGAGCTGTTTTTT. Translated, it gives CASSLAPPRLSGTGELFF.

The V gene is TRBV2, the J gene TRBJ1-6; no firm D call. The CDR3 totals 13 residues. Germline-derived CDR1 and CDR2 are SNHLY and FYNNEI. Trimming stripped 4 bases from V and 9 bases from J, with 10 bases between. The CDR3, as DNA: TGTGCCAGCAGTGTGGAAGACATTTCACCCCTCCACTTT. Its translation is CASSVEDISPLHF.

By sample fraction, this clonotype is medium-sized. This sequence joins TRBV27 and TRBJ1-1, with D perhaps matching TRBD1 (5 bases). Trimming cost V 7 bases and J 5 bases, with 14 bases left between them. Germline-derived CDR1 and CDR2 are MNHEY and SMNVEV (reference sequence). The length of the CDR3 is 13 residues. CDR3 nucleotides: TGTGCCAGCATTTCAGGGAGTCGGACTGAAGCTTTCTTT. Protein: CASISGSRTEAFF.

The table lists this clonotype with many counts. The chain links TRBV20-1 to TRBJ1-6; D is possibly TRBD1 (5 bases). The CDR3 sequence is 16 residues long. Trimming left V 0 bases short and J 5 bases short, with 14 bases between. Germline-derived CDR1 and CDR2 are DFQATT and SNEGSKA (reference sequence). CDR3 protein: CSAREAGRVNNSPLHF. CDR3 DNA: TGCAGTGCTAGAGAGGCGGGCAGGGTGAATAATTCACCCCTCCACTTT.

This clonotype occurred a few times. In DNA form, the CDR3 reads TGTGCCAGCAGTTATGATGGGGGACGGACTTCCGGGGAGCTGTTTTTT. It codes for CASSYDGGRTSGELFF. The chain carries TRBV6-6 and TRBJ2-2, with D perhaps being TRBD1 or TRBD2 (5 bases each). The CDR3 loop spans 16 amino acids. Trimming removed 3 bases at V and 6 bases at J, with 17 bases between. Germline CDR1 MNHNY, CDR2 SVGAGI (reference sequence).

The sample holds many counts of this clonotype. The genes are TRBV15 and TRBJ2-1, with D unresolved. The CDR3 is 14 residues long. Trimming removed 0 bases at V and 5 bases at J, with 8 bases between. Germline V gene data show CDR1 as LNHNV and CDR2 as YYDKDF (reference sequence). CDR3 residues: CATSREGTDNEQFF. Here the CDR3 DNA reads TGTGCCACCAGCAGAGAGGGCACCGACAATGAGCAGTTCTTC.

This clonotype was counted between two and nine times. The rearrangement uses TRBV2 and TRBJ1-1, with D possibly TRBD1 on 5 matching bases. CDR3 length: 17 amino acids. The ends were cut back, 2 bases at V and 5 bases at J, with 21 bases in the middle. From germline, CDR1 is SNHLY and CDR2 FYNNEI. In nucleotides, the CDR3 is TGTGCCAGCAGTGAATTCCTTGGGACGGCGGTGGAGACTGAAGCTTTCTTT. Translation: CASSEFLGTAVETEAFF.

This clonotype was seen repeatedly, ten times or more. The chain links TRBV7-2 to TRBJ1-1; no firm D call. Germline CDR1 reads SGHTA; CDR2 reads FQGNSA. The CDR3 runs to 13 residues. Trimming shortened V by 2 bases and J by 4 bases, and 8 bases separated the two germline ends. The CDR3 region is CASSLIEATEAFF. The CDR3 DNA sequence: TGTGCCAGCAGCTTAATCGAGGCCACTGAAGCTTTCTTT.

This clonotype ranks as medium-sized. The chain combines TRBV6-2 or TRBV6-3 with TRBJ1-2; 7 bases match TRBD1. From germline, CDR1 is MNHEY and CDR2 SVGEGT. This CDR3 comprises 15 residues. J was trimmed by 6 bases and V by 2 bases; bases with no gene match: 9. This chain's CDR3 is CASSYTPTGLDGYTF. CDR3 sequence (DNA): TGTGCCAGCAGTTACACCCCGACAGGGCTTGATGGCTACACCTTC.

This clonotype was observed many times. V usage is TRBV12-3 or TRBV12-4 and J usage is TRBJ2-3; D gene ambiguous. The CDR3 sequence is 14 residues long. V was trimmed by 8 bases and J by 1 base, leaving 13 bases between them. The CDR3 DNA reads TGTGCCAGCTACACCCCCGGACGCACAGATACGCAGTATTTT. This sequence encodes CASYTPGRTDTQYF.

In its sample, this clonotype was seen many times. The J gene is TRBJ2-3, the V gene TRBV28; TRBD1 matches at 7 bases. This CDR3 spans 14 amino acids. Germline V CDR1 and CDR2: MDHEN, SYDVKM. V trimming: 7 bases; J trimming: 6 bases; junction bases outside the gene matches: 10. The CDR3 here is CASNPVGGRDTQYF. CDR3 DNA sequence: TGTGCCAGCAATCCGGTAGGGGGCCGGGATACGCAGTATTTT.